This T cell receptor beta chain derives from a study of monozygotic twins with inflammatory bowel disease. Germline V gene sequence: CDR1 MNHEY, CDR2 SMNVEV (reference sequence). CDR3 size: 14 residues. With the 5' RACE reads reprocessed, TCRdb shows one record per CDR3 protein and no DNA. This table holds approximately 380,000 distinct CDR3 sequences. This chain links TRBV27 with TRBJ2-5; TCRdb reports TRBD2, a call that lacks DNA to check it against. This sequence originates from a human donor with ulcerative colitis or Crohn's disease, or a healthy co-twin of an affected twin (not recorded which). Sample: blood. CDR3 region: CASSWERGQETRYF.